This entry lists 23 T cell receptor beta chains sequenced from one sample in a study of T cell repertoires in cytomegalovirus infection. TCRdb used MiXCR to reprocess the reads, holding one entry per CDR3 protein. The sample holds about 180,000 distinct CDR3 sequences, about 15% seen once. The sequencing input was CD8+ T cells from PBMCs. The receptor source for this set is a human donor in good health (CMV status not recorded). Some clones in this sample may be carry-over from other donors' samples.

The rearrangement links TRBV12-3 or TRBV12-4 to TRBJ2-5, with 8 bases aligning to TRBD2. V was clipped by 4 bases and J by 4 bases; unmatched bases: 14. This CDR3 has 17 amino acids. The CDR3, as DNA: TGTGCCAGCAGTTCCACCCTAGCGGGTGACGGTGCAGAGACCCAGTACTTC. Translated: CASSSTLAGDGAETQYF.

The genes are TRBV9 and TRBJ2-7, with TRBD1 matching over 8 bases. CDR1 is SGDLS, CDR2 YYNGEE, per germline. With 3 bases clipped from V and 2 bases from J, the junction kept 7 bases outside the gene matches. The CDR3 totals 15 residues. This CDR3 is CASSGPGTGAYEQYF. The CDR3 DNA is TGTGCCAGCAGCGGTCCCGGGACAGGAGCCTACGAGCAGTACTTC.

This clonotype has just one count. The V call is TRBV6-5, the J call TRBJ1-6; perhaps TRBD1 as D (6 bases). The V and J ends lost 7 bases and 15 bases respectively, with 13 bases between them. Germline values: CDR1 MNHEY, CDR2 SVGAGI. The CDR3 sequence is 11 residues long. CDR3 residues: CASIGGGRLHF. The DNA for the CDR3 is TGTGCCAGCATTGGCGGGGGGCGCCTCCACTTT.

Written as DNA, the CDR3 is TGCAGCGTTGAAGACAGGGGTGCCAAAAACATTCAGTACTTC. The encoded protein is CSVEDRGAKNIQYF. The genes are TRBV29-1 and TRBJ2-4; D is perhaps TRBD1 (6 bases). This CDR3 has 14 amino acids. Germline CDR1 and CDR2: SQVTM and ANQGSEA. Trimming took 0 bases from V and 1 from J, leaving 7 bases between them.

The chain links TRBV12-3 or TRBV12-4 to TRBJ2-7; TRBD1 matches 8 bases. The CDR3 has 13 amino acids. V gave up 6 bases and J gave up 5 bases; unmatched junction bases: 6. The CDR3 nucleotides are TGTGCCAGCAGCTTCGACAGGGGCGACGAGCAGTACTTC. It yields the protein CASSFDRGDEQYF.

The V and J genes are TRBV6-2 or TRBV6-3 and TRBJ2-5; D is perhaps TRBD2 (7 bases). The CDR3 extends over 15 amino acids. Trimming pared 7 bases from V and 1 base from J, leaving 16 bases between. From germline, CDR1 is MNHEY and CDR2 SVGEGT. The CDR3 DNA sequence: TGTGCCAGCACCCACGCGGCGGGGGCCCAAGAGACCCAGTACTTC. Protein sequence: CASTHAAGAQETQYF.

The J gene is TRBJ2-5, the V gene TRBV19, with 7 bases identical to TRBD2. Germline CDR1 LNHDA, CDR2 SQIVND (reference sequence). V lost 6 bases, J lost 4 bases, and 8 bases stayed unmatched. The CDR3 has 14 amino acids. Written as DNA, the CDR3 is TGTGCCAGTAGGCAAAGCGGGGAGGGAGAGACCCAGTACTTC. Translating gives CASRQSGEGETQYF. The entire variable domain, with the rest obtained from reference TRBV19 and TRBJ2-5, is as follows: DGGITQSPKYLFRKEGQNVTLSCEQNLNHDAMYWYRQDPGQGLRLIYYSQIVNDFQKGDIAEGYSVSREKKESFPLTVTSAQKNPTAFYLCASRQSGEGETQYFGPGTRLLVL.

This clonotype came up a few times. The chain is built from TRBV11-2 and TRBJ1-2, with D perhaps TRBD1 (5 bases). Per the germline V gene, CDR1 is SGHAT and CDR2 is FQNNGV. V was clipped by 5 bases and J by 2 bases, with 18 bases between them. The CDR3 is 16 amino acids. CDR3 in amino acids: CASSLLWRGLNYGYTF. The DNA of the CDR3 is TGTGCCAGCAGCCTGTTATGGAGGGGATTGAACTATGGCTACACCTTC.

This clonotype was seen more than once but under ten times. The chain links TRBV15 to TRBJ1-6; the D is unclear. This CDR3 is 15 amino acids long. Germline-derived CDR1 and CDR2 are LNHNV and YYDKDF (reference sequence). V was clipped by 5 bases and J by 11 bases, with 19 bases between them. The CDR3 region is CATSPNRATVTPLHF. The DNA for the CDR3 is TGTGCCACCAGCCCTAACCGGGCCACCGTAACACCCCTCCACTTT.

The table lists this clonotype with a few counts. The genes are TRBV2 and TRBJ1-2, with 8 bases aligning to TRBD1. The CDR3 totals 18 residues. Germline lookup yields CDR1 SNHLY and CDR2 FYNNEI. V lost 5 bases and J lost 5; bases outside the gene matches: 19. DNA for the CDR3: TGTGCCAGCAGTACTGAAGGACAGGGCCACCTAGGACGATATGGCTACACCTTC. It yields the protein CASSTEGQGHLGRYGYTF.

This clonotype was seen a few times. The V and J genes are TRBV29-1 and TRBJ2-5, with 7 bases that match TRBD1. J gave up 2 bases and V 4 bases, and 7 bases lay outside the gene matches. This CDR3 is built from 14 residues. Germline V lookup: CDR1 SQVTM, CDR2 ANQGSEA. This CDR3 is CSVGPRDSQETQYF. The CDR3 DNA follows: TGCAGCGTTGGTCCACGGGACAGTCAAGAGACCCAGTACTTC.

This clonotype occurred many times. The V and J genes are TRBV11-2 and TRBJ1-1; a weak D match, TRBD1 (5 bases). Germline V gene data show CDR1 as SGHAT and CDR2 as FQNNGV. The ends were cut back, 1 base at V and 1 base at J, with 13 bases in the middle. This CDR3 contains 16 residues. This CDR3 reads CASSLGGLDENTEAFF. As DNA, the CDR3 is TGTGCCAGCAGCTTAGGGGGGTTAGATGAGAACACTGAAGCTTTCTTT.

At least ten counts were recorded for this clonotype. V and J are TRBV7-2 and TRBJ1-2; the D gene is possibly TRBD1 (5 bases). The CDR3 is made up of 18 amino acids. Looked up from germline, CDR1 is SGHTA and CDR2 is FQGNSA. V was pared by 6 bases and J by 0 bases, with 23 bases between. The CDR3 loop reads CASRGTLSGSLANYGYTF. CDR3 DNA: TGTGCCAGCAGGGGGACCCTTTCGGGGAGCCTAGCTAACTATGGCTACACCTTC.

This clonotype was found a few times. The chain uses TRBV6-6 and TRBJ1-5, with a tentative D call TRBD1 (5 bases). The V and J ends lost 5 bases and 1 base respectively, with 9 bases between them. The germline V gene has CDR1 MNHNY and CDR2 SVGAGI (reference sequence). The length of the CDR3 is 14 residues. CDR3 residues: CASSMTASNQPQHF. The DNA of the CDR3 is TGTGCCAGCAGTATGACAGCGAGCAATCAGCCCCAGCATTTT.

This clonotype was seen only a few times. The J gene is TRBJ1-2, the V gene TRBV20-1; D is perhaps TRBD1 (6 bases). V dropped 2 bases and J dropped 4 bases, with 23 bases sitting between them. Germline CDR1 DFQATT, CDR2 SNEGSKA (reference sequence). This CDR3 has 17 residues. The CDR3 coding sequence is TGCAGTGCTAGATCATCCTCCGGGGGCTGGAACAGCTATGGCTACACCTTC. This translates into CSARSSSGGWNSYGYTF.

This sequence joins TRBV7-7 and TRBJ1-1; D remains unclear. CDR1 SSHAT and CDR2 FNYEAQ come from the germline V gene (reference sequence). This CDR3 is built from 14 residues. V was pared by 5 bases and J by 1 base, with 11 bases between. The CDR3 DNA reads as TGTGCCAGCAGCCTCCCATCAGCGAACACTGAAGCTTTCTTT. Protein: CASSLPSANTEAFF.

The V gene is TRBV28, the J gene TRBJ1-4; 7 nucleotides line up with TRBD1. The CDR3 is 15 residues long. The V and J ends lost 5 bases and 7 bases, in that order; junction bases with no gene match: 10. Germline V gene lookup returns CDR1 MDHEN and CDR2 SYDVKM. In DNA form, the CDR3 reads TGTGCCAGCAGTCACCTACAGGGGTACGGTGAAAAACTGTTTTTT. This gives the protein CASSHLQGYGEKLFF.

This clonotype was found a few times. The chain uses TRBV6-5 and TRBJ2-3, with no clear D. Germline loops: CDR1 MNHEY, CDR2 SVGAGI. CDR3 length: 15 amino acids. V shed 0 bases and J shed 2 bases, with 9 bases lying between them. The CDR3 DNA reads TGTGCCAGCAGTTACTCTTACGTTTTCACAGATACGCAGTATTTT. This codes for CASSYSYVFTDTQYF.

This clonotype has only a few counts. This could be a read error, since a much larger clone is one nucleotide away. This chain links TRBV12-3 or TRBV12-4 with TRBJ2-6; the D gene could be TRBD1 or TRBD2 (6 bases each). The CDR3 runs to 16 residues. As DNA, the CDR3 is TGTCCCAGCAGTTTTGGGGGGACACGGGGGGCCAACGTCCTGACTTTC. Its translation is CPSSFGGTRGANVLTF.

The chain joins TRBV7-2 to TRBJ1-2, with 7 bases identical to TRBD1. Germline CDR1 SGHTA, CDR2 FQGNSA. V dropped 7 bases and J dropped 3; count of bases not matched to a gene: 11. The length of the CDR3 is 15 residues. CDR3 amino acids: CASNYRQGIDYGYTF. CDR3 DNA sequence: TGTGCCAGCAACTACCGACAGGGAATAGACTATGGCTACACCTTC.

The chain is built from TRBV12-3 or TRBV12-4 and TRBJ1-3; D not resolved. V was trimmed by 4 bases and J by 4 bases, leaving 5 bases between them. The CDR3 length is 12 residues. The CDR3 here is CASSSLGNTIYF. The CDR3 DNA follows: TGTGCCAGCAGTTCTCTCGGAAACACCATATATTTT.

This chain joins TRBV2 and TRBJ2-3, with D uncertain. The CDR3 runs to 13 residues. Looked up from germline, CDR1 is SNHLY and CDR2 is FYNNEI. Trimming stripped 2 bases from V and 4 bases from J, with 7 bases between. CDR3 protein: CASSEWRPDTQYF. Here the CDR3 DNA reads TGTGCCAGCAGTGAATGGCGGCCAGATACGCAGTATTTT.

In this sample, this clonotype turned up a few times. The chain links TRBV4-1 to TRBJ2-1; 10 nucleotides agree with TRBD2. The CDR3 covers 17 residues. V was pared by 0 bases and J by 6 bases, with 8 bases of the junction left unmatched. Germline loops: CDR1 MGHRA, CDR2 YSYEKL. The CDR3 spells CASSQELNLAGVNEQFF. CDR3 DNA: TGCGCCAGCAGCCAAGAATTGAATCTAGCGGGGGTCAATGAGCAGTTCTTC.